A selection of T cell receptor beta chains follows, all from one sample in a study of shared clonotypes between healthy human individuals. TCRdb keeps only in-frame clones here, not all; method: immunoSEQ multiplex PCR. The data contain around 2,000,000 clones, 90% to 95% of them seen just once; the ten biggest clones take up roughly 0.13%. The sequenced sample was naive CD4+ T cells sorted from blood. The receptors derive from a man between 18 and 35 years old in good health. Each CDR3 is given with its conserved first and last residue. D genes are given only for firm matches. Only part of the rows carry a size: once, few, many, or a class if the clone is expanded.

cdr3_nt: TGTGCCAGCAGCTTGGCTCGGACTAGCGGGAGAGAGACCCAGTACTTC
cdr3_aa: CASSLARTSGRETQYF
clone_size: -
j_call: TRBJ2-5
d_call: TRBD2
v_call: TRBV11-2

cdr3_nt: TGTGCCAGCAGTCCAGGGTACACTGAAGCTTTCTTT
cdr3_aa: CASSPGYTEAFF
clone_size: -
j_call: TRBJ1-1
d_call: -
v_call: TRBV28

cdr3_nt: TGTGCCAGCTCAGAGACAGGGAGAGGTAATTCACCCCTCCACTTT
cdr3_aa: CASSETGRGNSPLHF
clone_size: -
j_call: TRBJ1-6
d_call: TRBD1
v_call: TRBV18

cdr3_nt: TGCGCCAGCAGCTTGGAGGGCAATACCAAAAACATTCAGTACTTC
cdr3_aa: CASSLEGNTKNIQYF
clone_size: -
j_call: TRBJ2-4
d_call: -
v_call: TRBV5-1

cdr3_nt: TGCGCCAGCAGCTCAGGAGAGAACACTGAAGCTTTCTTT
cdr3_aa: CASSSGENTEAFF
clone_size: -
j_call: TRBJ1-1
d_call: -
v_call: TRBV5-1

cdr3_nt: TGCGCCAGCAGCTTGGGACTAGCGGGGGTCTTTGAGCAGTTCTTC
cdr3_aa: CASSLGLAGVFEQFF
clone_size: -
j_call: TRBJ2-1
d_call: TRBD2
v_call: TRBV5-1

cdr3_nt: TGTGCCAGCAATCCGGGACCATACTCCTACGAGCAGTACTTC
cdr3_aa: CASNPGPYSYEQYF
clone_size: -
j_call: TRBJ2-7
d_call: -
v_call: TRBV6-6

cdr3_nt: TGCGCCAGCACAGGCTTATTGACTAGCGGGAGCAATGAGCAGTTCTTC
cdr3_aa: CASTGLLTSGSNEQFF
clone_size: -
j_call: TRBJ2-1
d_call: TRBD2
v_call: TRBV5-1

cdr3_nt: TGTGCCAGCAGTTTGGGGAGTCTAGCCAAAAACATTCAGTACTTC
cdr3_aa: CASSLGSLAKNIQYF
clone_size: -
j_call: TRBJ2-4
d_call: -
v_call: TRBV27

cdr3_nt: TGTGCCAGCAGCTTACGCTCCTCGGACAGGGGATTCGGCTACACCTTC
cdr3_aa: CASSLRSSDRGFGYTF
clone_size: -
j_call: TRBJ1-2
d_call: TRBD1
v_call: TRBV9

cdr3_nt: TGTGCCAGCAGCTTATTGGACCTCGGCGTTGGTGGCTACACCTTC
cdr3_aa: CASSLLDLGVGGYTF
clone_size: -
j_call: TRBJ1-2
d_call: -
v_call: TRBV7-2

cdr3_nt: TGTGCCAGCAGCCAAGATTCCCCCGCAGCGGGGAATCAAGAGACCCAGTACTTC
cdr3_aa: CASSQDSPAAGNQETQYF
clone_size: -
j_call: TRBJ2-5
d_call: TRBD2
v_call: TRBV4-2

cdr3_nt: TGTGCCAGCTCACCCGGGACGGAAACCTACGAGCAGTACTTC
cdr3_aa: CASSPGTETYEQYF
clone_size: -
j_call: TRBJ2-7
d_call: -
v_call: TRBV18

cdr3_nt: TGCGCCAGCAGCTTGGAAGGGGGTAGCAATCAGCCCCAGCATTTT
cdr3_aa: CASSLEGGSNQPQHF
clone_size: few
j_call: TRBJ1-5
d_call: -
v_call: TRBV5-1

cdr3_nt: TGTGCCTGGAGTGTACAAATGGCTAGCGGGACTGAGCAGTTCTTC
cdr3_aa: CAWSVQMASGTEQFF
clone_size: -
j_call: TRBJ2-1
d_call: TRBD2
v_call: TRBV30

cdr3_nt: TGTGCCAGCAGGACTCACTCCTACGAGCAGTACTTC
cdr3_aa: CASRTHSYEQYF
clone_size: -
j_call: TRBJ2-7
d_call: -
v_call: TRBV27

cdr3_nt: TGTGCCAGCAGCTTAGGGACAGGGGGCGGCACGCAGTATTTT
cdr3_aa: CASSLGTGGGTQYF
clone_size: -
j_call: TRBJ2-3
d_call: TRBD1
v_call: TRBV7-2

cdr3_nt: TGCGCCAGCAGCCAAGGAGCAGCTTTTCAAGAGACCCAGTACTTC
cdr3_aa: CASSQGAAFQETQYF
clone_size: -
j_call: TRBJ2-5
d_call: -
v_call: TRBV4-1

cdr3_nt: TGTGCCAGCAGTTTGACGCTTAGCACAGATACGCAGTATTTT
cdr3_aa: CASSLTLSTDTQYF
clone_size: -
j_call: TRBJ2-3
d_call: -
v_call: TRBV28

cdr3_nt: TGCGCCAGCAGCTTACAGGGAAGGGATCAAAATTCACCCCTCCACTTT
cdr3_aa: CASSLQGRDQNSPLHF
clone_size: -
j_call: TRBJ1-6
d_call: -
v_call: TRBV5-1

cdr3_nt: TGTGCCAGCAGTCCGGCGGGTTCTGGAAACACCATATATTTT
cdr3_aa: CASSPAGSGNTIYF
clone_size: -
j_call: TRBJ1-3
d_call: -
v_call: TRBV5-6

cdr3_nt: TGTGCCACCAGCAGAGATATAGGGTATTTTGAGCAGTACTTC
cdr3_aa: CATSRDIGYFEQYF
clone_size: -
j_call: TRBJ2-7
d_call: -
v_call: TRBV15

cdr3_nt: TGCGCCAGCAGCGTCCGACAGGGGGACACCGGGGAGCTGTTTTTT
cdr3_aa: CASSVRQGDTGELFF
clone_size: -
j_call: TRBJ2-2
d_call: TRBD1
v_call: TRBV5-1

cdr3_nt: TGTGCCAGCAGCCAAGTCGGGAGAGGACACACCGGGGAGCTGTTTTTT
cdr3_aa: CASSQVGRGHTGELFF
clone_size: -
j_call: TRBJ2-2
d_call: -
v_call: TRBV14

cdr3_nt: TGTGCCAGCAGTTTCGGGCGGCGCGCGAACACCGGGGAGCTGTTTTTT
cdr3_aa: CASSFGRRANTGELFF
clone_size: -
j_call: TRBJ2-2
d_call: -
v_call: TRBV6-5

cdr3_nt: TGTGCCTGGAATCCCACCCGGGCGGAAGGGAAGACCCAGTACTTC
cdr3_aa: CAWNPTRAEGKTQYF
clone_size: -
j_call: TRBJ2-5
d_call: -
v_call: TRBV30

cdr3_nt: TGCGCCAGCAGCTTAAAGGCAGGGACAGATCAGCCCCAGCATTTT
cdr3_aa: CASSLKAGTDQPQHF
clone_size: -
j_call: TRBJ1-5
d_call: TRBD1
v_call: TRBV5-1

cdr3_nt: TGTGCCAGCAGTTCGGGACTAGCGGAAGCATCCTACGAGCAGTACTTC
cdr3_aa: CASSSGLAEASYEQYF
clone_size: -
j_call: TRBJ2-7
d_call: TRBD2
v_call: TRBV6-5

cdr3_nt: TGTGCCAGCAGCGTAAGTGTTTGGTGGACAGGCTCTGGAAACACCATATATTTT
cdr3_aa: CASSVSVWWTGSGNTIYF
clone_size: few
j_call: TRBJ1-3
d_call: TRBD1
v_call: TRBV9

cdr3_nt: TGTGCCAGCCACGAATACACAGGGGGCACTGAAGCTTTCTTT
cdr3_aa: CASHEYTGGTEAFF
clone_size: -
j_call: TRBJ1-1
d_call: TRBD1
v_call: TRBV7-9

cdr3_nt: TGTGCCATCAGTGACGGGGTCTATGGCTACACCTTC
cdr3_aa: CAISDGVYGYTF
clone_size: -
j_call: TRBJ1-2
d_call: -
v_call: TRBV10-3

cdr3_nt: TGTGCCAGCTCACCAGGGCTCGTATCCAATCAGCCCCAGCATTTT
cdr3_aa: CASSPGLVSNQPQHF
clone_size: -
j_call: TRBJ1-5
d_call: -
v_call: TRBV18

cdr3_nt: TGTGCCAGCAGTGGGGCAGCGAGAGATCAGCCCCAGCATTTT
cdr3_aa: CASSGAARDQPQHF
clone_size: -
j_call: TRBJ1-5
d_call: -
v_call: TRBV2

cdr3_nt: TGTGCCAGAAGCTTACAGGGGGGCCAGCCCCAGCATTTT
cdr3_aa: CARSLQGGQPQHF
clone_size: -
j_call: TRBJ1-5
d_call: -
v_call: TRBV7-5

cdr3_nt: TGCGCCAGCAGCTTGTCGGGCAGGGGGCAAGGTGGCTACACCTTC
cdr3_aa: CASSLSGRGQGGYTF
clone_size: -
j_call: TRBJ1-2
d_call: TRBD1
v_call: TRBV5-1

cdr3_nt: TGTGCCAGCAGTCTCAGGGCGACTAATGAAAAACTGTTTTTT
cdr3_aa: CASSLRATNEKLFF
clone_size: -
j_call: TRBJ1-4
d_call: -
v_call: TRBV11-2

cdr3_nt: TGTGCCAGCAGCTTAGTAGGGGGCTATGGCTACACCTTC
cdr3_aa: CASSLVGGYGYTF
clone_size: -
j_call: TRBJ1-2
d_call: -
v_call: TRBV7-2

cdr3_nt: TGCGCCAGCAGCCCCGAATCCTATAATTCACCCCTCCACTTT
cdr3_aa: CASSPESYNSPLHF
clone_size: once
j_call: TRBJ1-6
d_call: -
v_call: TRBV4-3

cdr3_nt: TGTGCCAGCAGAATGTCTAGCGGGGGGAGTGCCGAGCAGTACTTC
cdr3_aa: CASRMSSGGSAEQYF
clone_size: -
j_call: TRBJ2-7
d_call: TRBD2
v_call: TRBV28

cdr3_nt: TGTGCCAGCAGTCCCCGGACAGGCAGCTCCTACGAGCAGTACTTC
cdr3_aa: CASSPRTGSSYEQYF
clone_size: -
j_call: TRBJ2-7
d_call: TRBD1
v_call: TRBV27

cdr3_nt: TGTGCCAGCTCACCACCGGGACTAGCGGCATACGAGCAGTACTTC
cdr3_aa: CASSPPGLAAYEQYF
clone_size: -
j_call: TRBJ2-7
d_call: TRBD2
v_call: TRBV18

cdr3_nt: TGTGCCAGCAGTTATTCACCCACGGACTGGTTTTATGGCTACACCTTC
cdr3_aa: CASSYSPTDWFYGYTF
clone_size: once
j_call: TRBJ1-2
d_call: -
v_call: TRBV6-5

cdr3_nt: TGCGCCAGCAGCTTGGGGGACAGGGGGTCCTACGAGCAGTACTTC
cdr3_aa: CASSLGDRGSYEQYF
clone_size: -
j_call: TRBJ2-7
d_call: TRBD1
v_call: TRBV5-1

cdr3_nt: TGCGCCAGCAGCCGTAGCCTACCCCACATCTACGAGCAGTACTTC
cdr3_aa: CASSRSLPHIYEQYF
clone_size: -
j_call: TRBJ2-7
d_call: -
v_call: TRBV5-1

cdr3_nt: TGCGCCAGCAGGGACAGGGGAGATGAAAAACTGTTTTTT
cdr3_aa: CASRDRGDEKLFF
clone_size: -
j_call: TRBJ1-4
d_call: TRBD1
v_call: TRBV5-1

cdr3_nt: TGCGCCAGCAGCCAACAAAGCGGGGGAAGCTCCTACAATGAGCAGTTCTTC
cdr3_aa: CASSQQSGGSSYNEQFF
clone_size: -
j_call: TRBJ2-1
d_call: TRBD2
v_call: TRBV4-1

cdr3_nt: TGTGCCAGCAGCTCTAGCGGGAGCGGCACCGGGGAGCTGTTTTTT
cdr3_aa: CASSSSGSGTGELFF
clone_size: -
j_call: TRBJ2-2
d_call: TRBD2
v_call: TRBV7-2

cdr3_nt: TGTGCCAGCAGCTTATCTGGGCTCTCGGAGACCCAGTACTTC
cdr3_aa: CASSLSGLSETQYF
clone_size: -
j_call: TRBJ2-5
d_call: -
v_call: TRBV7-3

cdr3_nt: TGTGCCAGCAGGCCGGGACGGGCCTCCAACACTGAAGCTTTCTTT
cdr3_aa: CASRPGRASNTEAFF
clone_size: -
j_call: TRBJ1-1
d_call: -
v_call: TRBV6-5

cdr3_nt: TGTGCCATCAGTAAGGAGCAGCTTAATCAGCCCCAGCATTTT
cdr3_aa: CAISKEQLNQPQHF
clone_size: -
j_call: TRBJ1-5
d_call: -
v_call: TRBV10-3